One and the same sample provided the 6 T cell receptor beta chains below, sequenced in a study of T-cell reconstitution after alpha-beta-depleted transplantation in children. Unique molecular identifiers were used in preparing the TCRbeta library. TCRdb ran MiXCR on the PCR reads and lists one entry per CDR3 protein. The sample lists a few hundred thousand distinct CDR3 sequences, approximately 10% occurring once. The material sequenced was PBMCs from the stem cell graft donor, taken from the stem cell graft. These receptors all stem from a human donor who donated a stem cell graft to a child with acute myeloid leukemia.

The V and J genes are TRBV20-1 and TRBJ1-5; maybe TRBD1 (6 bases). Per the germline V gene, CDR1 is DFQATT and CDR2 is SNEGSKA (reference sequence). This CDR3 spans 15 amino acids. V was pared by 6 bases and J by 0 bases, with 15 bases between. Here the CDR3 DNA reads TGCAGTGCGAGAAACAGGGTCCATAGCAATCAGCCCCAGCATTTT. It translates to CSARNRVHSNQPQHF.

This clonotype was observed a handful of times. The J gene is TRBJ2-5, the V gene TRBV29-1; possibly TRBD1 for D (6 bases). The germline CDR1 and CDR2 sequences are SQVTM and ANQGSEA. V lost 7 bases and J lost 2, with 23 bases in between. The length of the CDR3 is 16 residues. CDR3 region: CSAKSSRTESQETQYF. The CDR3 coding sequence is TGCAGCGCGAAATCAAGTCGGACAGAGTCACAAGAGACCCAGTACTTC.

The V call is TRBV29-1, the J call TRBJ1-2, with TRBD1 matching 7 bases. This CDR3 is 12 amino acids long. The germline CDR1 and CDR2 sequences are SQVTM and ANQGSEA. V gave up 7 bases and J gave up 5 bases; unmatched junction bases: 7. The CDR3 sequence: CSGTDRAYGYTF. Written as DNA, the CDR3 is TGCAGCGGGACAGACAGGGCGTATGGCTACACCTTC.

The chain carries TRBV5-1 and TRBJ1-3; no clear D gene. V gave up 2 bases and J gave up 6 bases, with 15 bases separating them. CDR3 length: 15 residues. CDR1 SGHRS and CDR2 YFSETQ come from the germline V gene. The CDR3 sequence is CASSLGSRAENTIYF. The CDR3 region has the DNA TGCGCCAGCAGCTTAGGGAGCCGGGCGGAAAACACCATATATTTT.

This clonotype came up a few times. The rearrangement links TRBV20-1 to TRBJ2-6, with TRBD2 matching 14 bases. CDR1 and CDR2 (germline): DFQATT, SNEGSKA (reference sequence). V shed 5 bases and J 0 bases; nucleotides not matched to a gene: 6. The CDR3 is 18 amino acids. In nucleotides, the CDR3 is TGCAGTGCTTTACAGACTAGCGGGGGGGACTCTGGGGCCAACGTCCTGACTTTC. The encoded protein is CSALQTSGGDSGANVLTF.

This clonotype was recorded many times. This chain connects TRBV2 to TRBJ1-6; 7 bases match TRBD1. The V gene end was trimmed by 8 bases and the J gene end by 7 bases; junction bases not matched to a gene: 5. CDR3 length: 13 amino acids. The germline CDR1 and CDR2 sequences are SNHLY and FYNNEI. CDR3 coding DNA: TGTGCCAGCGAGACAGGGCTGAATTCACCCCTCCACTTT. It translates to CASETGLNSPLHF.